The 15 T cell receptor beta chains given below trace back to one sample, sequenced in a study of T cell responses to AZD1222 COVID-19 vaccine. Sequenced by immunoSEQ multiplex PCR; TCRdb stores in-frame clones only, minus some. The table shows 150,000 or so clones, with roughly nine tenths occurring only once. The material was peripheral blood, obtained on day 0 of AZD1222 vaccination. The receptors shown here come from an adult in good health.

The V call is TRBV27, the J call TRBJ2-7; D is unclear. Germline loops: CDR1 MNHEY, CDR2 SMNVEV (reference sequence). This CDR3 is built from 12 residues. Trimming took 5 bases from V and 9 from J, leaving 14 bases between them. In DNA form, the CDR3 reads TGTGCCAGCAGTCCTCAAGGATTTGGGCAGTACTTC. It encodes CASSPQGFGQYF.

Written as DNA, the CDR3 is TGTGCCAGCAGTTACTCGCCAGGGCCAGAGACCCAGTACTTC. This gives the protein CASSYSPGPETQYF. The V call is TRBV6-5, the J call TRBJ2-5; D may be TRBD1 (5 bases). The germline V gene encodes CDR1 MNHEY and CDR2 SVGAGI. Trimming cost V 0 bases and J 4 bases, with 9 bases left between them. This CDR3 has 14 amino acids.

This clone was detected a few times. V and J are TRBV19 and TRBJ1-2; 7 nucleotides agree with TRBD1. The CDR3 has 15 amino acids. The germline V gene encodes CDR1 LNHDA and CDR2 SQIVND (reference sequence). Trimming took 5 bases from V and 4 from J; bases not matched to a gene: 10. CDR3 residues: CASSLTQGSIYGYTF. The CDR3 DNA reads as TGTGCCAGTAGTCTTACACAGGGGTCCATCTATGGCTACACCTTC.

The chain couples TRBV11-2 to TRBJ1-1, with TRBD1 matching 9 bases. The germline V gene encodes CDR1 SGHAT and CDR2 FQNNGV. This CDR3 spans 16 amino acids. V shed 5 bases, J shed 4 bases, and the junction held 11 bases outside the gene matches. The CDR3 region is CASSPQGTGMGTEAFF. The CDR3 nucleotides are TGTGCCAGCAGCCCCCAAGGGACAGGGATGGGCACTGAAGCTTTCTTT.

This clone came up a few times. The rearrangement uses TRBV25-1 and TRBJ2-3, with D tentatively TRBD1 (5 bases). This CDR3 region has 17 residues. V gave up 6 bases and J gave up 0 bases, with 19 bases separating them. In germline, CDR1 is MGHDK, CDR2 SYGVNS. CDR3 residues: CASSPRYRRSSTDTQYF. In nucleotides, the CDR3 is TGTGCCAGCAGCCCGCGTTACAGGCGGTCTAGCACAGATACGCAGTATTTT.

CDR3 residues: CASSFDPRETQYF. The DNA for the CDR3 is TGTGCCAGCAGCTTTGACCCTCGAGAGACCCAGTACTTC. This chain connects TRBV7-2 to TRBJ2-5; D unclear. The germline V gene has CDR1 SGHTA and CDR2 FQGNSA. The CDR3 consists of 13 residues. V gave up 3 bases and J gave up 4 bases, with 9 bases separating them.

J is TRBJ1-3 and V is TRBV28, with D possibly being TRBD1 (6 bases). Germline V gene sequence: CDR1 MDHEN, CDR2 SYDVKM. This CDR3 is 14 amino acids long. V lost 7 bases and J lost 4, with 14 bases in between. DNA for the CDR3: TGTGCCAGCAACGATCAGGGGCGCGGAAACACCATATATTTT. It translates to CASNDQGRGNTIYF.

The CDR3 is CASSVASPNYGYTF. In DNA, the CDR3 is TGTGCCAGCAGCGTCGCGAGCCCTAACTATGGCTACACCTTC. V gene TRBV11-2 combines with J gene TRBJ1-2, with unresolved D. CDR1 and CDR2 from the germline V gene are SGHAT and FQNNGV. Trimming removed 5 bases from V and 0 bases from J, with 10 bases in between. The CDR3 consists of 14 residues.

The CDR3 loop is CASRNAGPYEQYF. CDR3 DNA: TGTGCCAGCCGCAATGCGGGCCCCTACGAGCAGTACTTC. This sequence joins TRBV6-5 and TRBJ2-7; D might be TRBD2 (5 bases). The CDR3 consists of 13 residues. The V gene's germline CDR1 is MNHEY and CDR2 SVGAGI. The V end lost 8 bases, the J end lost 2 bases, and 13 bases lay between the germline ends.

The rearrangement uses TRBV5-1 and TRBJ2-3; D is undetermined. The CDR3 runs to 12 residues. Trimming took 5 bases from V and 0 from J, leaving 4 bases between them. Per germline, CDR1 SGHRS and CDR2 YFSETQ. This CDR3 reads CASRVSTDTQYF. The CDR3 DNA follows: TGCGCCAGCAGGGTCAGCACAGATACGCAGTATTTT.

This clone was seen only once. DNA for the CDR3: TGTGCCAGCACCTGGGGGTACAATGAGCAGTTCTTC. Translating it yields CASTWGYNEQFF. This chain links TRBV5-8 with TRBJ2-1; D may match TRBD1 or TRBD2 (5 bases each). Looked up from germline, CDR1 is SGHTS and CDR2 is YDEGEE. Trimming stripped 6 bases from V and 4 bases from J, with 8 bases between. The CDR3 covers 12 residues.

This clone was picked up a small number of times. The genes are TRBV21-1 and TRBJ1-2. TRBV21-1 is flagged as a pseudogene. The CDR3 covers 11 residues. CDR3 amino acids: CASLRCYGYTF. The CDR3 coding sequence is TGTGCCAGCCTCCGATGCTATGGCTACACCTTC.

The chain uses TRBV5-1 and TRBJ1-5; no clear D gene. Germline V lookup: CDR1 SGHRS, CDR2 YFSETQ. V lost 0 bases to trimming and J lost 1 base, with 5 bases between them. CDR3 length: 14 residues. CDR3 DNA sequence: TGCGCCAGCAGCTTGGGTGAGAGCAATCAGCCCCAGCATTTT. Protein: CASSLGESNQPQHF.

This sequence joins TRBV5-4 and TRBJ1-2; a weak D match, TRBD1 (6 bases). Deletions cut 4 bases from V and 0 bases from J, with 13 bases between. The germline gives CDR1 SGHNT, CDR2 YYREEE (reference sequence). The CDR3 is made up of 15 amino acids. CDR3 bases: TGTGCCAGCAGCGGGGGGACACCAACTAACTATGGCTACACCTTC. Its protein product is CASSGGTPTNYGYTF. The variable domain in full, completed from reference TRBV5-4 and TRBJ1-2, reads ETGVTQSPTHLIKTRGQQVTLRCSSQSGHNTVSWYQQALGQGPQFIFQYYREEENGRGNFPPRFSGLQFPNYSSELNVNALELDDSALYLCASSGGTPTNYGYTFGSGTRLTVV.

This CDR3 reads CASSAVSRNTEAFF. CDR3 nucleotide sequence: TGTGCCAGTAGTGCAGTGAGCCGGAACACTGAAGCTTTCTTT. V gene TRBV19 combines with J gene TRBJ1-1; D remains ambiguous. Germline V gene data show CDR1 as LNHDA and CDR2 as SQIVND (reference sequence). V gave up 5 bases and J gave up 1 base, with 11 bases separating them. The CDR3 totals 14 residues.